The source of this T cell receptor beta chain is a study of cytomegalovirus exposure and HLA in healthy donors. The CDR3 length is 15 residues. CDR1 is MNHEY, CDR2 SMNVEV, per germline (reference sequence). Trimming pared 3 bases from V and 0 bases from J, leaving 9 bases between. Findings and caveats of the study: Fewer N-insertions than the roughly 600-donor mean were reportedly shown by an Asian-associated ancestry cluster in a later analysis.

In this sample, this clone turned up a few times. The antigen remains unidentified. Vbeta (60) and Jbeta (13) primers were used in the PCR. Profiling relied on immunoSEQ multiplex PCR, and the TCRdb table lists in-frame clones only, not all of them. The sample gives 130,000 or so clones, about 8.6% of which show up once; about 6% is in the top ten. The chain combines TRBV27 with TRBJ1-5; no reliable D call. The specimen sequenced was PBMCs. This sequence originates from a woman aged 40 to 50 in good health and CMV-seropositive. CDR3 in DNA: TGTGCCAGCAGTTTTACAGCATATAGCAATCAGCCCCAGCATTTT. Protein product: CASSFTAYSNQPQHF.